This T cell receptor beta chain was captured by sequencing in a study of long-term antiretroviral therapy in people with HIV. The authors ran the immunoSEQ assay, v3.0, at survey level. The method was immunoSEQ multiplex PCR; TCRdb's version includes in-frame clones alone and lacks a portion of them. The profile shows tens of thousands of clones, 65% to 90% of them singletons. The V and J ends lost 8 bases and 3 bases respectively, with 13 bases between them. Germline V gene lookup returns CDR1 MNHNY and CDR2 SVGAGI (reference sequence). There are 13 residues in the CDR3. On this clone: Its target is not known.

Study-wide results and limits: Gathering of blood took place between about 2004 and 2017, possibly under older ART regimens. Repertoires in HIV (unlike those of controls) had narrower CDR3 length ranges.

The receptor was derived from a young man with HIV. This chain connects TRBV6-6 to TRBJ1-1; maybe TRBD1 (6 bases). Sequencing used unsorted PBMCs, obtained 0.1 years before starting antiretroviral therapy. Here the CDR3 reads CASAGQGHTEAFF. CDR3 nucleotide sequence: TGTGCCAGCGCTGGTCAGGGGCACACTGAAGCTTTCTTT.